The 9 T cell receptor beta chains below were found in one sample sequenced in a study of T cell repertoires in cytomegalovirus infection. TCRdb re-called the reads through MiXCR, storing one row per CDR3 protein. The table lists hundreds of thousands of distinct CDR3 sequences, over 25% of them singletons. Their target antigens are unknown. This specimen consisted of cultured CD8+ T cells from PBMCs, obtained from culture after CMV antigen stimulation. Receptors were obtained from a human donor in good health (CMV status not recorded). Some clones in this sample may be carry-over from other donors' samples.

This clonotype was counted at least ten times. The V and J genes are TRBV7-6 and TRBJ2-2, with 15 bases aligning to TRBD2. V was pared by 4 bases and J by 2 bases, with 2 bases of the junction left unmatched. Germline V lookup: CDR1 SGHVS, CDR2 FNYEAQ. The CDR3 length is 17 residues. This CDR3 reads CASSWGLAGGNTGELFF. CDR3 nucleotides: TGTGCCAGCAGCTGGGGACTAGCGGGGGGAAACACCGGGGAGCTGTTTTTT.

This sequence joins TRBV15 and TRBJ2-6; no clear D gene. Germline-derived CDR1 and CDR2 are LNHNV and YYDKDF (reference sequence). The CDR3 contains 14 residues. Trimming took 4 bases from V and 2 from J, leaving 6 bases between them. CDR3 sequence: CATSIRAGANVLTF. The CDR3 DNA reads as TGTGCCACCAGCATTAGGGCTGGGGCCAACGTCCTGACTTTC.

The J gene is TRBJ2-7, the V gene TRBV6-1; 10 bases fit TRBD1. The length of the CDR3 is 15 residues. In germline, CDR1 is MNHNS, CDR2 SASEGT. The V segment lost 4 bases and the J segment 3 bases; nucleotides outside the gene matches: 6. CDR3 sequence: CASSGDRGRDYEQYF. DNA of the CDR3: TGTGCCAGCAGTGGGGACAGGGGCAGAGACTACGAGCAGTACTTC.

This clonotype was found many times. V usage is TRBV6-1 and J usage is TRBJ2-7, with D possibly called TRBD1 or TRBD2 (5 bases each). The CDR3 has 15 amino acids. Germline lookup yields CDR1 MNHNS and CDR2 SASEGT. The ends were cut back, 6 bases at V and 5 bases at J, with 20 bases in the middle. The CDR3 sequence is CASSPVRMGVDEQYV. CDR3 DNA: TGTGCCAGCAGCCCAGTGAGAATGGGGGTAGACGAGCAGTACGTC.

This clonotype has ten or more counts. The chain employs TRBV6-1 and TRBJ2-5; D unclear. The CDR3 has 14 residues. CDR1 is MNHNS, CDR2 SASEGT, per germline. V shed 3 bases and J shed 5 bases, with 13 bases lying between them. CDR3 in amino acids: CASSDTRARETQYF. The CDR3, as DNA: TGTGCCAGCAGTGATACCCGAGCTAGGGAGACCCAGTACTTC.

In its sample, this clonotype was seen a few times. The CDR3 DNA sequence: TGTGCCAGCAGTGCCCCGGGTCCGCCCGATCTGAACACTGAAGCTTTCTTT. Protein sequence: CASSAPGPPDLNTEAFF. The V and J genes are TRBV27 and TRBJ1-1; no firm D call. There are 17 residues in the CDR3. Trimming stripped 5 bases from V and 0 bases from J, with 19 bases between. Germline assignment: CDR1 MNHEY and CDR2 SMNVEV (reference sequence).

The chain couples TRBV28 to TRBJ2-1, with 7 bases that match TRBD1. This CDR3 spans 15 amino acids. With 7 bases clipped from V and 4 bases from J, the junction kept 10 bases outside the gene matches. The germline V gene encodes CDR1 MDHEN and CDR2 SYDVKM. The CDR3 DNA reads as TGTGCCAGCACCCCTAGGGGACAGATATACAATGAGCAGTTCTTC. Encoded protein: CASTPRGQIYNEQFF. Using reference TRBV28 and TRBJ2-1 for the parts outside the CDR3, the full variable domain is DVKVTQSSRYLVKRTGEKVFLECVQDMDHENMFWYRQDPGLGLRLIYFSYDVKMKEKGDIPEGYSVSREKKERFSLILESASTNQTSMYLCASTPRGQIYNEQFFGPGTRLTVL.

This clonotype turned up a few times. The genes are TRBV28 and TRBJ2-7; 9 bases agree with TRBD1. This CDR3 has 13 residues. The ends lost 7 bases at V and 3 bases at J; junction bases unmatched: 4. Germline V CDR1 and CDR2: MDHEN, SYDVKM. The CDR3 here is CASTTTGGYEQYV. In nucleotides, the CDR3 is TGTGCCAGCACCACGACAGGGGGCTACGAGCAGTACGTC.

The rearrangement joins TRBV6-1 to TRBJ2-1; D gene uncertain. The CDR3 has 16 amino acids. Germline V gene data show CDR1 as MNHNS and CDR2 as SASEGT. V was cut by 4 bases and J by 2 bases, with 15 bases left in between. The CDR3 sequence: CASSAGPFGAYNEQFF. The CDR3 DNA sequence: TGTGCCAGCAGTGCAGGACCCTTCGGCGCCTACAATGAGCAGTTCTTC.